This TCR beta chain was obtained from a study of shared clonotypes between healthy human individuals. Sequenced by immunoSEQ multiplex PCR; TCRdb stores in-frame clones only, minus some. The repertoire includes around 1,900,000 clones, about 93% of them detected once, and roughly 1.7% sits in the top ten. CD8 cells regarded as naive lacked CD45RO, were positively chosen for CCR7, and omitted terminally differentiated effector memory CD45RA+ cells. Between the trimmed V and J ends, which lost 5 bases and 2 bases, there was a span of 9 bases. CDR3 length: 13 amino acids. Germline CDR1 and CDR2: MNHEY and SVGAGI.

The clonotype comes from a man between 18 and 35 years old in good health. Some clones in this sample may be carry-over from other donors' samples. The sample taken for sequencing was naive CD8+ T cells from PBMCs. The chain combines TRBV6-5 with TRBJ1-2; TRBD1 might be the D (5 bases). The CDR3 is CASSPTANYGYTF. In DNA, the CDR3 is TGTGCCAGCAGTCCGACAGCAAACTATGGCTACACCTTC.